This is a list of T cell receptor beta chains from one sample in a study of cytomegalovirus exposure and HLA in healthy donors. Here immunoSEQ multiplex PCR was the method, and the copy in TCRdb shows in-frame clones only, minus some. Of fewer than 140,000 clones listed, roughly 80% are singletons. Sequences were obtained from PBMCs. The receptors here all came from a man aged 50-60 years in good health and CMV-seronegative. The CDR3 runs from the conserved cysteine through the conserved F or W. D genes are given only for firm matches. Rows may omit the clone size; those that give it use once, few, many or a size class.

few,TRBJ2-1,TRBV6-6,-,14,CASSSAVVSGEQFF,TGTGCCAGCAGTTCAGCGGTGGTTTCTGGTGAGCAGTTCTTC
-,TRBJ2-4,TRBV7-2,TRBD2,17,CASSPSGGGVAKNIQYF,TGTGCCAGCAGCCCCTCCGGGGGAGGGGTAGCCAAAAACATTCAGTACTTC
-,TRBJ2-3,TRBV5-4,TRBD2,14,CASSLTGGGDTQYF,TGTGCCAGCAGCTTGACGGGGGGTGGAGATACGCAGTATTTT
-,TRBJ2-2,TRBV7-2,-,15,CASSLVGVYTGELFF,TGTGCCAGCAGTTTAGTCGGGGTTTACACCGGGGAGCTGTTTTTT
-,TRBJ2-6,TRBV6-1,-,15,CASSPSNSGANVLTF,TGTGCCAGCAGCCCAAGCAACTCTGGGGCCAACGTCCTGACTTTC
-,TRBJ2-2,TRBV11-2,TRBD2,17,CASTRTSGGQNTGELFF,TGTGCCAGCACTCGGACTAGCGGGGGGCAAAACACCGGGGAGCTGTTTTTT
-,TRBJ1-4,TRBV7-9,TRBD1,16,CASSLDRGQGSEKLFF,TGTGCCAGCAGCTTGGACAGGGGCCAGGGTAGTGAAAAACTGTTTTTT
-,TRBJ1-5,TRBV19,TRBD1,15,CASNGRGGGPEPQHF,TGTGCCAGTAATGGGAGAGGAGGGGGCCCGGAGCCCCAGCATTTT
-,TRBJ2-2,TRBV25-1,TRBD1,17,CASSDPGQPGNTGELFF,TGTGCCAGCAGTGATCCGGGACAGCCAGGAAACACCGGGGAGCTGTTTTTT
-,TRBJ2-3,TRBV10-3,-,15,CAISDARGSTDTQYF,TGTGCCATCAGTGATGCGCGGGGAAGCACAGATACGCAGTATTTT
-,TRBJ1-4,TRBV7-2,-,13,CASSSSRGRELFF,TGTGCCAGCAGCAGCTCGCGGGGTAGGGAACTGTTTTTT
-,TRBJ2-6,TRBV6-4,-,17,CASSDSRNGAGANVLTF,TGTGCCAGCAGTGACTCGAGAAACGGGGCTGGGGCCAACGTCCTGACTTTC
-,TRBJ1-1,TRBV5-1,TRBD1,14,CASSQQGPNTEAFF,TGCGCCAGCAGTCAACAGGGGCCGAACACTGAAGCTTTCTTT
-,TRBJ1-1,TRBV28,-,14,CASSFVGGNTEAFF,TGTGCCAGCAGTTTCGTGGGGGGGAACACTGAAGCTTTCTTT
-,TRBJ2-1,TRBV10-1,-,14,CASSERRVDNEQFF,TGCGCCAGCAGTGAGCGCAGGGTGGACAATGAGCAGTTCTTC
-,TRBJ2-1,TRBV29-1,-,16,CSGGRADVSSYNEQFF,TGCAGCGGGGGGCGGGCGGATGTTAGCTCCTACAATGAGCAGTTCTTC
-,TRBJ1-6,TRBV27,TRBD1,16,CASSSQGDRWLSPLHF,TGTGCCAGCAGTTCCCAGGGGGACCGGTGGCTTTCACCCCTCCACTTT
-,TRBJ1-1,TRBV4-3,-,16,CASSQGAGVGNTEAFF,TGCGCCAGCAGCCAAGGGGCAGGGGTTGGGAACACTGAAGCTTTCTTT
-,TRBJ2-2,TRBV6-5,TRBD1,14,CASRRQRGQRELFF,TGTGCCAGCAGACGCCAAAGGGGGCAAAGGGAGCTGTTTTTT
-,TRBJ2-3,TRBV29-1,TRBD1,15,CSVKPQGSGTDTQYF,TGCAGCGTGAAACCACAGGGGTCGGGAACAGATACGCAGTATTTT
few,TRBJ1-2,TRBV4-1,-,17,CASSQVGRSATAYGYTF,TGCGCCAGCAGCCAAGTGGGTCGTTCGGCGACAGCCTATGGCTACACCTTC
once,TRBJ1-3,TRBV4-2,TRBD1,18,CASSQDLLGDRGGNTIYF,TGTGCCAGCAGCCAAGATCTATTGGGGGACAGAGGAGGAAACACCATATATTTT
-,TRBJ2-3,TRBV29-1,TRBD2,15,CSVAVLAGDTDTQYF,TGCAGCGTTGCCGTACTAGCGGGGGACACAGATACGCAGTATTTT
-,TRBJ2-7,TRBV27,TRBD1,14,CASTSFRDRREQYF,TGTGCCAGCACCTCATTTCGGGACAGGCGAGAGCAGTACTTC
-,TRBJ1-1,TRBV7-9,-,14,CASSRSLGQGGAFF,TGTGCCAGCAGCCGCAGCCTCGGACAAGGAGGGGCTTTCTTT
-,TRBJ1-6,TRBV11-3,TRBD1,13,CASSQGQALPLHF,TGTGCCAGCAGCCAAGGACAGGCATTGCCCCTCCACTTT
-,TRBJ1-4,TRBV4-3,TRBD1,13,CASSQVTGEKLFF,TGCGCCAGCAGCCAAGTAACAGGGGAGAAACTGTTTTTT
-,TRBJ2-5,TRBV28,-,18,CASTPTSGTPGGLETQYF,TGTGCCAGCACCCCAACCTCCGGGACTCCGGGTGGTTTGGAGACCCAGTACTTC
few,TRBJ1-1,TRBV10-2,-,14,CASSLGLSNTEAFF,TGCGCCAGCAGTCTAGGCCTCTCGAACACTGAAGCTTTCTTT
few,TRBJ1-5,TRBV29-1,-,13,CSTGPGLDQPQHF,TGCAGCACCGGACCGGGGTTAGATCAGCCCCAGCATTTT
-,TRBJ2-5,TRBV7-7,-,14,CASSPTRGGETQYF,TGTGCCAGCAGCCCCACGAGGGGGGGGGAGACCCAGTACTTC
-,TRBJ2-2,TRBV6-5,-,15,CASSPTRRRAGELFF,TGTGCCAGCAGTCCCACCCGGAGGAGGGCCGGGGAGCTGTTTTTT
-,TRBJ1-3,TRBV6-1,-,15,CASSEMIGSGNTIYF,TGTGCCAGCAGTGAAATGATCGGGTCGGGAAACACCATATATTTT
-,TRBJ1-1,TRBV7-4,-,14,CASSLSGRGTEAFF,TGTGCCAGCAGCTTATCAGGGAGGGGCACTGAAGCTTTCTTT
-,TRBJ1-1,TRBV5-3,TRBD1,15,CARSLGTARRTEAFF,TGTGCCAGAAGCTTAGGGACAGCCCGGCGCACTGAAGCTTTCTTT